This T cell receptor beta chain was captured by sequencing in a study of cytomegalovirus exposure and HLA in healthy donors. Study-level background: It was reported in a later analysis that the same platform had been used for the roughly 130 validation repertoires as for the approximately 700 first-cohort repertoires. Study-wide points: The study recorded over 150 TCR beta chains that were cytomegalovirus-associated.

CDR1 and CDR2 from the germline V gene are SNHLY and FYNNEI. CDR3 length equals 17 residues. V lost 10 bases to trimming and J lost 4 bases; unmatched junction nucleotides: 10. This clone has more than one count but fewer than ten. Its target is unknown. The protocol was immunoSEQ multiplex PCR, while the TCRdb copy is restricted to in-frame clones and leaves out a portion. The repertoire holds some 170,000 clones, with approximately 86% as singletons. This chain links TRBV2 with TRBJ2-2, with 15 bases that match TRBD2. Sequences were obtained from PBMCs. The sequence was collected from a man younger than 35 in good health and CMV-seropositive. DNA for the CDR3: TGTGCCACCCGGCGGACTAGCGGGGGGGCCGGCACCGGGGAGCTGTTTTTT. It translates to CATRRTSGGAGTGELFF.